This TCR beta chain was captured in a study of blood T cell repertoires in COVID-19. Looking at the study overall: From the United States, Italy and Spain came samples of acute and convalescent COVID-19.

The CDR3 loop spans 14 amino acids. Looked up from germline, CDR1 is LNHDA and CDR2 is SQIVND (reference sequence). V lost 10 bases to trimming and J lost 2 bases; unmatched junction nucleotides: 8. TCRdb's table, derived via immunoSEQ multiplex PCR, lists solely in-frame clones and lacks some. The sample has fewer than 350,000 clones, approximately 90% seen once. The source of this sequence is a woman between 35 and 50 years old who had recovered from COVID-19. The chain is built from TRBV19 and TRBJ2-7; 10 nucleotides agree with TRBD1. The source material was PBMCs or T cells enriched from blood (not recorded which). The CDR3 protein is CATSPGTGAYEQYF. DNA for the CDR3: TGTGCCACCTCCCCTGGGACAGGGGCCTACGAGCAGTACTTC.